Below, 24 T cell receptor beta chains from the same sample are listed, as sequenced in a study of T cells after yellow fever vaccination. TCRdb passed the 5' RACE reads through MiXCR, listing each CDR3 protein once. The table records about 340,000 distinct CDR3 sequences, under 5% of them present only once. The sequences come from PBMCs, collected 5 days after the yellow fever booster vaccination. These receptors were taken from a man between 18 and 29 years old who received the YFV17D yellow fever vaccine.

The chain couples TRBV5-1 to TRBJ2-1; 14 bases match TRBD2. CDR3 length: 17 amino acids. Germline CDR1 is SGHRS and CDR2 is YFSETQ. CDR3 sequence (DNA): TGCGGCAGGAGCTTACCACGACTAGCGGGGGGGTACAATGAGCAGTTCTTC. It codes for CGRSLPRLAGGYNEQFF.

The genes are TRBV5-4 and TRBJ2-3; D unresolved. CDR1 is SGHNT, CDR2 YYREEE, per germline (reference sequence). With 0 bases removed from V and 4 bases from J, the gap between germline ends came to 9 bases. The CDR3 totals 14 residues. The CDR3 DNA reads TGTGCCAGCAGCTTGGCTTACGCCGCAGATACGCAGTATTTT. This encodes CASSLAYAADTQYF.

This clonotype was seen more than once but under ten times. CDR3 in amino acids: CSAWGLAGTSTDTQYF. CDR3 DNA sequence: TGCAGTGCTTGGGGACTAGCGGGGACCAGCACAGATACGCAGTATTTT. This chain joins TRBV20-1 and TRBJ2-3; 13 bases align to TRBD2. V lost 5 bases and J lost 0; bases outside the gene matches: 5. This CDR3 spans 16 amino acids. The germline CDR1 and CDR2 sequences are DFQATT and SNEGSKA (reference sequence).

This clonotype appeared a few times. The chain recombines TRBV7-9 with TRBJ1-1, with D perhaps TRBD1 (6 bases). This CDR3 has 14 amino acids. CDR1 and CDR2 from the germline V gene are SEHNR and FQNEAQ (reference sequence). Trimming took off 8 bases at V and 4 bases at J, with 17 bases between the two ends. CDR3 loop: CASQPRGEVTEAFF. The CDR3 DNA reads TGTGCCAGCCAACCCAGGGGAGAGGTCACTGAAGCTTTCTTT.

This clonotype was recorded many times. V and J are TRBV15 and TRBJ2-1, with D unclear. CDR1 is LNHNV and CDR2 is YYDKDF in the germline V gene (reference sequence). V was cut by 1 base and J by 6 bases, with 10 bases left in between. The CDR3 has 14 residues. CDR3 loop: CATSRALGRNEQFF. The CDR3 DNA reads TGTGCCACCAGCAGAGCCCTCGGACGCAATGAGCAGTTCTTC.

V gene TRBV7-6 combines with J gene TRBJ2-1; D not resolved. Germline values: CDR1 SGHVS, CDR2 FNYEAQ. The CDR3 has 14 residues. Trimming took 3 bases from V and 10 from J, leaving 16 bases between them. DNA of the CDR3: TGTGCCAGCAGCTTTAGGAACACCCCCGACGAGCAGTTCTTC. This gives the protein CASSFRNTPDEQFF.

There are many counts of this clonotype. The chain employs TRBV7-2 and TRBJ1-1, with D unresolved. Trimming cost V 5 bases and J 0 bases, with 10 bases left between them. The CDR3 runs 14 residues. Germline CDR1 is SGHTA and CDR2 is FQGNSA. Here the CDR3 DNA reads TGTGCCAGCAGCCTACCGGGTTTGAACACTGAAGCTTTCTTT. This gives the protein CASSLPGLNTEAFF.

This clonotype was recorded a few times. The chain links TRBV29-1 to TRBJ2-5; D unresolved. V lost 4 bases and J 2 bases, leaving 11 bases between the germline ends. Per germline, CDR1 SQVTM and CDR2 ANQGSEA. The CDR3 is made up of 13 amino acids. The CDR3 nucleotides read TGCAGCGTTGCTATGAATACGCAAGAGACCCAGTACTTC. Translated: CSVAMNTQETQYF.

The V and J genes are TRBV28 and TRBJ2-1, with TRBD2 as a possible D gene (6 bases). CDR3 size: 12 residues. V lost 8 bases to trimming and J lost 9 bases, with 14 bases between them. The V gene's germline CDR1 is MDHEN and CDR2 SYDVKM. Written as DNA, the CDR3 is TGTGCCAGCCGGGGGAGTTCAGTTGAGCAGTTCTTC. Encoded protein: CASRGSSVEQFF.

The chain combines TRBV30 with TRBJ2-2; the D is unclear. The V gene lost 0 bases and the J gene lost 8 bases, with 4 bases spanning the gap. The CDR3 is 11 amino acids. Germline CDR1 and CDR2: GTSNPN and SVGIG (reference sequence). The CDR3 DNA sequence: TGTGCCTGGAGTGTGTCAGGGGAGCTGTTTTTT. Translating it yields CAWSVSGELFF.

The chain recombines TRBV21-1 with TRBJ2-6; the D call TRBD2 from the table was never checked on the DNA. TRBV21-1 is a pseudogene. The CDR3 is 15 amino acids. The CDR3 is CASSKEDSGANVLTF. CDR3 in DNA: TGTGCCAGCAGCAAGGAGGACTCCGGGGCCAACGTCCTGACTTTC.

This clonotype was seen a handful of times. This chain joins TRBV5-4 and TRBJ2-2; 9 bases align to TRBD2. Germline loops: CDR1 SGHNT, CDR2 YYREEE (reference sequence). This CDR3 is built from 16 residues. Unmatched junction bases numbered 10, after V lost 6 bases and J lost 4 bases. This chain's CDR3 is CASTGGLAGTTGELFF. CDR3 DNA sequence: TGTGCCAGCACCGGGGGCCTAGCGGGGACCACCGGGGAGCTGTTTTTT. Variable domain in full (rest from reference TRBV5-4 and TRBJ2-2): ETGVTQSPTHLIKTRGQQVTLRCSSQSGHNTVSWYQQALGQGPQFIFQYYREEENGRGNFPPRFSGLQFPNYSSELNVNALELDDSALYLCASTGGLAGTTGELFFGEGSRLTVL.

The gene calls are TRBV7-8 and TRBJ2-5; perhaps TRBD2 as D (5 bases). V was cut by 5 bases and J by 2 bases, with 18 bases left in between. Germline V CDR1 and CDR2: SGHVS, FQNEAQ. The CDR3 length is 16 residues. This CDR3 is CASSPQRAAGQETQYF. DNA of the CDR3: TGTGCCAGCAGCCCACAGCGAGCGGCAGGTCAAGAGACCCAGTACTTC.

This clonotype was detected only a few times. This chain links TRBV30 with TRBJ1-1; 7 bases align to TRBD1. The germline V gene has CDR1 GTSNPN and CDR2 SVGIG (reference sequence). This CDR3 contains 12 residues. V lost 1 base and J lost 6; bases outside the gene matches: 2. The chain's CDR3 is CAWSGGQPEAFF. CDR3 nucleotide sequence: TGTGCCTGGAGTGGGGGACAGCCTGAAGCTTTCTTT. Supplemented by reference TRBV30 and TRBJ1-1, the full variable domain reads SQTIHQWPATLVQPVGSPLSLECTVEGTSNPNLYWYRQAAGRGLQLLFYSVGIGQISSEVPQNLSASRPQDRQFILSSKKLLLSDSGFYLCAWSGGQPEAFFGQGTRLTVV.

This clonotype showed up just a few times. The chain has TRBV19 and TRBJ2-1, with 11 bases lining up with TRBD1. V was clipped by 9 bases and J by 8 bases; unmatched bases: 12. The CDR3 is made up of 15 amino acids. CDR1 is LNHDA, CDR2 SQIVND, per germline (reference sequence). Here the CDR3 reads CASYHRDRGEHEQFF. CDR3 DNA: TGTGCCAGCTACCACCGGGACAGGGGGGAACATGAGCAGTTCTTC.

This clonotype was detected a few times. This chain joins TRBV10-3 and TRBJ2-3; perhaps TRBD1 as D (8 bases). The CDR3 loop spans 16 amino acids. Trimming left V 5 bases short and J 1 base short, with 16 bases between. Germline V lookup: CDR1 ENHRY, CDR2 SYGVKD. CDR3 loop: CAISQTGAGGTDTQYF. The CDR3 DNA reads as TGTGCCATCAGTCAGACAGGGGCGGGGGGCACAGATACGCAGTATTTT.

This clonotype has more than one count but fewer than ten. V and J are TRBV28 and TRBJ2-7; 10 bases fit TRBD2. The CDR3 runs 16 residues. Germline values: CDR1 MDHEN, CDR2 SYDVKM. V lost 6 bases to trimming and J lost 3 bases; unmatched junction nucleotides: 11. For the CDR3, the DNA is TGTGCCAGCAGCTTAGGGGGACTAGCGCCTATCTACGAGCAGTACGTC. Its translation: CASSLGGLAPIYEQYV.

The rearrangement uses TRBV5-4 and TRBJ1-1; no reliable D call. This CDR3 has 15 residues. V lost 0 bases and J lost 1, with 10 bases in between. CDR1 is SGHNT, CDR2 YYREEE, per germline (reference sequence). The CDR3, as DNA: TGTGCCAGCAGCTTGGGGAGATACGAGAACACTGAAGCTTTCTTT. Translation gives CASSLGRYENTEAFF.

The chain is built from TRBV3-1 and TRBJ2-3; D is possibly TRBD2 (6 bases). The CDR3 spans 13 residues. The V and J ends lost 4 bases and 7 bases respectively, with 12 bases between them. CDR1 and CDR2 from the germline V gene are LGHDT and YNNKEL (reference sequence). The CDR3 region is CASSPQEGHTQYF. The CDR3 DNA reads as TGTGCCAGCAGCCCCCAGGAGGGGCATACGCAGTATTTT.

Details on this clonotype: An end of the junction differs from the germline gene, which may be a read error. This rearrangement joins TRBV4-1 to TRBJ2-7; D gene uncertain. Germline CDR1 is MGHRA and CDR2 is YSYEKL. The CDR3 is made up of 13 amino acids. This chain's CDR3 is CASSQDWGGEHYF. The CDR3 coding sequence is TGCGCCAGCAGCCAAGATTGGGGTGGCGAGCATTACTTC.

The CDR3 DNA reads as TGTGCCAGCAGTTTATTGGGGGGTGACAATTCACCCCTCCACTTT. This codes for CASSLLGGDNSPLHF. V gene TRBV28 combines with J gene TRBJ1-6, with D tentatively TRBD1 (5 bases). Germline CDR1 is MDHEN and CDR2 is SYDVKM. This CDR3 comprises 15 residues. Trimming cost V 1 base and J 7 bases, with 11 bases left between them.

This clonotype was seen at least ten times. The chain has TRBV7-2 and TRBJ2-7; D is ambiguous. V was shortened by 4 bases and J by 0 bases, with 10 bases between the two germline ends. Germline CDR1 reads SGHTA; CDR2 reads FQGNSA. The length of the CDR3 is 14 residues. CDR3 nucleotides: TGTGCCAGCAGCTCGGACGAAACCTCCTACGAGCAGTACTTC. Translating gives CASSSDETSYEQYF.

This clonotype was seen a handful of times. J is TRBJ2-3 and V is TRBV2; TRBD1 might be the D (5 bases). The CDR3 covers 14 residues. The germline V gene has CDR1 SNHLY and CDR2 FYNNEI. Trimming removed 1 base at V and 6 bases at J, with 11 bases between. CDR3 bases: TGTGCCAGCAGTGAAGAACAGGTGGGGGATACGCAGTATTTT. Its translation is CASSEEQVGDTQYF.

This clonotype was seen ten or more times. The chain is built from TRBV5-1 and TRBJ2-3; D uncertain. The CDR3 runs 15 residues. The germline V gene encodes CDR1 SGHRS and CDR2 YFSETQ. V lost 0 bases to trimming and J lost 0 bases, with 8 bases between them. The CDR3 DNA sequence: TGCGCCAGCAGCTTGGAGTTTTGGAGCACAGATACGCAGTATTTT. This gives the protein CASSLEFWSTDTQYF.